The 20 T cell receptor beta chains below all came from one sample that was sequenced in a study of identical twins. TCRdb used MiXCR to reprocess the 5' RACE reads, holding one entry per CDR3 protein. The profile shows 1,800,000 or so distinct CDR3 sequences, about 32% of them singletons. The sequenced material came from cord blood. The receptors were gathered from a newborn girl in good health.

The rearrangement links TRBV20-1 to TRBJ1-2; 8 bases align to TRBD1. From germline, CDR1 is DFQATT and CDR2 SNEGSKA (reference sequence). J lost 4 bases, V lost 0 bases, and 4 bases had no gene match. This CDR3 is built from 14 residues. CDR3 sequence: CSARDPTGAYGYTF. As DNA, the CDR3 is TGCAGTGCTAGAGATCCGACAGGGGCCTATGGCTACACCTTC.

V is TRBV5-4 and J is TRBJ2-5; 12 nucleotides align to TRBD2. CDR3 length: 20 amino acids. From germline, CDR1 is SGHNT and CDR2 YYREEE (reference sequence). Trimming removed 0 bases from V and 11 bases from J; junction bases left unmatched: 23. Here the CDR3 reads CASSLVTSGRVEMFVSEQYF. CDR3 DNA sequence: TGTGCCAGCAGCTTGGTGACTAGCGGGAGAGTAGAGATGTTTGTCAGTGAGCAGTACTTC.

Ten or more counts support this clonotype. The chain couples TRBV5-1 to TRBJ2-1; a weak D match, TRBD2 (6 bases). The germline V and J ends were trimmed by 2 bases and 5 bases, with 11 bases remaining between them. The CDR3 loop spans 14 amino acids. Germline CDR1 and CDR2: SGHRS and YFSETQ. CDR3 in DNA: TGCGCCAGCAGCTTTAGGCCTAGCGACAATGAGCAGTTCTTC. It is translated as CASSFRPSDNEQFF.

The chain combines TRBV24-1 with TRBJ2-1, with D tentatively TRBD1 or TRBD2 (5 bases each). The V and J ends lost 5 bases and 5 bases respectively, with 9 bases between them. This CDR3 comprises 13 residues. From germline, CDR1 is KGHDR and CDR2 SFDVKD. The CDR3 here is CATSAGTHNEQFF. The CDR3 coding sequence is TGTGCCACCAGTGCCGGGACCCACAATGAGCAGTTCTTC.

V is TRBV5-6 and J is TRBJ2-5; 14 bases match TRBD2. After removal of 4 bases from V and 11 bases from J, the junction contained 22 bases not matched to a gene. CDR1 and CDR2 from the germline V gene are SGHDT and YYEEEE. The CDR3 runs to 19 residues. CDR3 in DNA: TGTGCCAGCAGCATCTGGACTAGCGGGGGGTCCCTTTCCTACAATGAGCAGTACTTC. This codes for CASSIWTSGGSLSYNEQYF.

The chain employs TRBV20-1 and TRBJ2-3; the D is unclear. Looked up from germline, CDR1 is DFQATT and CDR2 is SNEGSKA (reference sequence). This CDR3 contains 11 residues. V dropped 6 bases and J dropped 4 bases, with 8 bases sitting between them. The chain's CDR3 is CSAHFPDTQYF. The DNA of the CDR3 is TGCAGTGCGCATTTCCCAGATACGCAGTATTTT.

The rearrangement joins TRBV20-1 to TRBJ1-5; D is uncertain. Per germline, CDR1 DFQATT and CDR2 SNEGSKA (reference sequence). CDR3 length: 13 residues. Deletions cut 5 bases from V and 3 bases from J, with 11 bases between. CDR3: CSAYVRPNQPQHF. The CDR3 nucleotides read TGCAGTGCTTATGTACGACCCAATCAGCCCCAGCATTTT.

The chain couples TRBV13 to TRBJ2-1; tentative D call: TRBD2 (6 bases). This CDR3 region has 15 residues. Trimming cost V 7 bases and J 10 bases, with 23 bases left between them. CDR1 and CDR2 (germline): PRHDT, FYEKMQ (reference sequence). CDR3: CASILPSLASKEQFF. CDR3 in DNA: TGTGCCAGCATCCTGCCATCACTAGCATCCAAGGAGCAGTTCTTC.

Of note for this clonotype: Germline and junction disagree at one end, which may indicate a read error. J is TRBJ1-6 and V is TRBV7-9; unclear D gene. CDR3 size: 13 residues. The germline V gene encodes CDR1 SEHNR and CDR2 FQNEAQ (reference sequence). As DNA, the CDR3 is TGTGCCAGCAGCTTAGCTCAGAATTCACCCCCCCACTTT. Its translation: CASSLAQNSPPHF.

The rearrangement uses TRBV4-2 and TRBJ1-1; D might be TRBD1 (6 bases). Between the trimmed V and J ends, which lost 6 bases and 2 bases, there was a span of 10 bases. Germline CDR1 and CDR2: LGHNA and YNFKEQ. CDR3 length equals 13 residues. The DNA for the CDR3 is TGTGCCAGCAGGCGGGACACCAACACTGAAGCTTTCTTT. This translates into CASRRDTNTEAFF.

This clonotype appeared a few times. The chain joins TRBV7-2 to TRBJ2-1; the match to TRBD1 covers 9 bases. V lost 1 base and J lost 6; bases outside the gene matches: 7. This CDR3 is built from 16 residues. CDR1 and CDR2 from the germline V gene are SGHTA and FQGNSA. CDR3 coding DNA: TGTGCCAGCAGCTTAGGGACAGGGGTTAGAATCAATGAGCAGTTCTTC. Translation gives CASSLGTGVRINEQFF.

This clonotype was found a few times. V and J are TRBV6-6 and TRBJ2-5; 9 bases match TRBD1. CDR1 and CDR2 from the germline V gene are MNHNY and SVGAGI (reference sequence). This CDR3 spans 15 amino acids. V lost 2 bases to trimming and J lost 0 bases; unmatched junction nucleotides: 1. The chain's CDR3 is CASSYGQGYQETQYF. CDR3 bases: TGTGCCAGCAGTTACGGACAGGGGTACCAAGAGACCCAGTACTTC.

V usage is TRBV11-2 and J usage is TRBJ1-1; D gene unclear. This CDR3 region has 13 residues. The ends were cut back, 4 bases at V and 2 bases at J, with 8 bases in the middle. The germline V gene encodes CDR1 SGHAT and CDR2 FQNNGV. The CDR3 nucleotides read TGTGCCAGCAGCTCTCAGTTAAACACTGAAGCTTTCTTT. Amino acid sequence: CASSSQLNTEAFF.

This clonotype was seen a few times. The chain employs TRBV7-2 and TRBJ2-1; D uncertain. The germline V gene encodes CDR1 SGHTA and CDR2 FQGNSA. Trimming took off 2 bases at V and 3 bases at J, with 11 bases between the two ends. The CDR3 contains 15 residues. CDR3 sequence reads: CASSLMGGVYNEQFF. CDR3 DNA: TGTGCCAGCAGCTTAATGGGTGGGGTCTACAATGAGCAGTTCTTC.

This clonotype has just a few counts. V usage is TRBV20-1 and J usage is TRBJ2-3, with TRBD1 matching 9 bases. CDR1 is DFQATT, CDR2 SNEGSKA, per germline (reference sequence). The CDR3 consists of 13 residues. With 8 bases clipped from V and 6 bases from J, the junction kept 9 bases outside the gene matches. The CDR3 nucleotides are TGCAGTCTTACAGGGGGCTGGAGGGATACGCAGTATTTT. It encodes CSLTGGWRDTQYF.

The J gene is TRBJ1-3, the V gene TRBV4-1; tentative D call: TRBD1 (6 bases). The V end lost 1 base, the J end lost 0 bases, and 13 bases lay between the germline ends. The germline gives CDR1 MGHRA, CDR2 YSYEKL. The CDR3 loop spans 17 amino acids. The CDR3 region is CASSQGPQGRSGNTIYF. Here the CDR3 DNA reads TGCGCCAGCAGCCAAGGACCACAGGGCCGCTCTGGAAACACCATATATTTT.

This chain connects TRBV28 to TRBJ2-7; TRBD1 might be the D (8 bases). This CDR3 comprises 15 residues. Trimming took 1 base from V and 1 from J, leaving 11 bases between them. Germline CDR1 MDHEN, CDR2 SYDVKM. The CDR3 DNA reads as TGTGCCAGCAGTTTATCACAGGGGGGGTCCTACGAGCAGTACTTC. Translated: CASSLSQGGSYEQYF.

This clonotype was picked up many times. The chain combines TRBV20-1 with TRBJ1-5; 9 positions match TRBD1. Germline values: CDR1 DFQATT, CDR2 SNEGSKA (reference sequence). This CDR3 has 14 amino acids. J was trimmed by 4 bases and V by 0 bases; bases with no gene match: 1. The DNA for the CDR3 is TGCAGTGCTAGAGATGGGACAGGGAATCAGCCCCAGCATTTT. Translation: CSARDGTGNQPQHF.

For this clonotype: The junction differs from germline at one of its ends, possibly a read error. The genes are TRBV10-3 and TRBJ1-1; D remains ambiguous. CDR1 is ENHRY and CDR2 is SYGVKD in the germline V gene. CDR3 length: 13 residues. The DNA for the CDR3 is TGTGCCATCAGCCGACACTCGAACACTGAAACTTTCTTT. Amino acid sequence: CAISRHSNTETFF.

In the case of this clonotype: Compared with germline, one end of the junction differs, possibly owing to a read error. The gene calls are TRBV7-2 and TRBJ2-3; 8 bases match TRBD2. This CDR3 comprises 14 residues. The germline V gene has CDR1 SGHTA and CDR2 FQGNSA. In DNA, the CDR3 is TGTGTCAGCAGCTTAGCGGGGTCCACAGATACGCAGTATTTT. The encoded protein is CVSSLAGSTDTQYF.